The next 14 T cell receptor beta chains were all read from a single sample in a study of CD8 T cells in Susac syndrome. Random-hexamer reverse transcription was applied to about 0.5 to 1 ug RNA. Each CDR3 protein gets one entry after TCRdb re-called the immunoSEQ multiplex PCR reads with MiXCR. The repertoire holds about 190,000 distinct CDR3 sequences, about 91% seen once, with approximately 0.09% in the top ten. The sequencing sample was made of CD4+ T cells from PBMCs. These receptors came from a human donor with Susac syndrome.

This rearrangement joins TRBV20-1 to TRBJ2-1; 8 bases line up with TRBD2. The V segment lost 5 bases and the J segment 8 bases; nucleotides outside the gene matches: 5. Germline lookup yields CDR1 DFQATT and CDR2 SNEGSKA (reference sequence). The CDR3 loop spans 12 amino acids. Here the CDR3 DNA reads TGCAGTGCTTTTCGGACTAGCCATGAGCAGTTCTTC. Its protein is CSAFRTSHEQFF.

The V gene is TRBV6-1, the J gene TRBJ2-2; 7 nucleotides align to TRBD2. The CDR3 covers 16 residues. From germline, CDR1 is MNHNS and CDR2 SASEGT. V was clipped by 4 bases and J by 4 bases; unmatched bases: 9. In nucleotides, the CDR3 is TGTGCCAGCAGTGGGCTGGGAGCTAGCGGCACCGGGGAGCTGTTTTTT. The encoded protein is CASSGLGASGTGELFF.

The chain recombines TRBV20-1 with TRBJ2-1; 7 nucleotides align to TRBD2. From germline, CDR1 is DFQATT and CDR2 SNEGSKA (reference sequence). This CDR3 has 14 amino acids. V lost 4 bases to trimming and J lost 1 base; unmatched junction nucleotides: 4. The CDR3 sequence is CSAISRESYNEQFF. The CDR3, as DNA: TGCAGTGCTATCTCGCGGGAGTCCTACAATGAGCAGTTCTTC.

The CDR3 sequence is CASSQGSGVETQYF. DNA of the CDR3: TGTGCCAGCAGCCAGGGGTCAGGGGTGGAGACCCAGTACTTC. J is TRBJ2-5 and V is TRBV3-1; a weak D match, TRBD1 (6 bases). The germline V gene encodes CDR1 LGHDT and CDR2 YNNKEL (reference sequence). The ends were cut back, 3 bases at V and 5 bases at J, with 13 bases in the middle. The length of the CDR3 is 14 residues.

V and J are TRBV6-6 and TRBJ2-3, with TRBD2 matching 12 bases. Losses at the gene ends were 8 bases for V and 3 bases for J; bases not matched to a gene: 9. Germline assignment: CDR1 MNHNY and CDR2 SVGAGI (reference sequence). The CDR3 length is 16 residues. DNA for the CDR3: TGTGCCAGCTGCCTAGCGGGGGGGCTAAGGACAGATACGCAGTATTTT. The encoded protein is CASCLAGGLRTDTQYF.

This clonotype was seen just once. DNA for the CDR3: TGTGCCAGCGAACGGGAGGCCACAATCAATGAGCAGTTCTTC. Translation gives CASEREATINEQFF. V usage is TRBV2 and J usage is TRBJ2-1; TRBD2 matches 7 bases. CDR3 length equals 14 residues. The J segment lost 6 bases and the V segment lost 8 bases, leaving 10 bases of the junction unmatched. Per germline, CDR1 SNHLY and CDR2 FYNNEI.

The V and J genes are TRBV19 and TRBJ2-4; D possibly corresponds to TRBD2 (5 bases). V was clipped by 2 bases and J by 0 bases, with 11 bases between them. The CDR3 length is 16 residues. CDR1 and CDR2 from the germline V gene are LNHDA and SQIVND (reference sequence). CDR3 protein: CASSIRLPQAKNIQYF. The CDR3 coding sequence is TGTGCCAGTAGTATAAGACTACCCCAAGCCAAAAACATTCAGTACTTC. Together with reference TRBV19 and TRBJ2-4, the CDR3 gives the full variable domain: DGGITQSPKYLFRKEGQNVTLSCEQNLNHDAMYWYRQDPGQGLRLIYYSQIVNDFQKGDIAEGYSVSREKKESFPLTVTSAQKNPTAFYLCASSIRLPQAKNIQYFGAGTRLSVL.

The gene calls are TRBV20-1 and TRBJ2-1; D is unclear. This CDR3 has 19 amino acids. V was shortened by 5 bases and J by 0 bases, with 26 bases between the two germline ends. Per germline, CDR1 DFQATT and CDR2 SNEGSKA (reference sequence). DNA for the CDR3: TGCAGTGCTCTCGGTTCCGGCGGTAAGGCTCCGAGCTCCTACAATGAGCAGTTCTTC. Translation gives CSALGSGGKAPSSYNEQFF.

This chain uses TRBV12-3 or TRBV12-4 with TRBJ2-7; the D gene could be TRBD1 or TRBD2 (5 bases each). This CDR3 spans 14 amino acids. V lost 0 bases, J lost 4 bases, and 10 bases lay in between. This CDR3 is CASSLAGPGYEQYF. The CDR3 DNA follows: TGTGCCAGCAGTTTAGCGGGGCCGGGGTACGAGCAGTACTTC.

The CDR3 loop is CASSNTGDGETQYF. The CDR3 DNA sequence: TGCGCCAGCAGCAACACAGGGGATGGCGAGACCCAGTACTTC. V and J are TRBV5-1 and TRBJ2-5, with 7 bases fitting TRBD1. The CDR3 length is 14 residues. CDR1 SGHRS and CDR2 YFSETQ come from the germline V gene. Germline trimming cut 4 bases from V and 5 bases from J; bases unmatched to any gene: 8.

V gene TRBV28 combines with J gene TRBJ2-7; D may be TRBD1 (5 bases). The germline V and J ends were trimmed by 5 bases and 4 bases, with 12 bases remaining between them. Germline V gene data show CDR1 as MDHEN and CDR2 as SYDVKM. CDR3 size: 13 residues. CDR3 DNA sequence: TGTGCCAGCAGTACCCCTAGGGGATACGAGCAGTACTTC. Residues: CASSTPRGYEQYF. The complete variable domain, with remaining parts taken from reference TRBV28 and TRBJ2-7, reads DVKVTQSSRYLVKRTGEKVFLECVQDMDHENMFWYRQDPGLGLRLIYFSYDVKMKEKGDIPEGYSVSREKKERFSLILESASTNQTSMYLCASSTPRGYEQYFGPGTRLTVT.

V is TRBV7-3 and J is TRBJ2-6; weak D call: TRBD2 (5 bases). The CDR3 has 15 residues. V shed 4 bases and J shed 4 bases, with 11 bases lying between them. Germline lookup yields CDR1 SGHTA and CDR2 FQGTGA. Written as DNA, the CDR3 is TGTGCCAGCAGCTCCGGAGGTCTCGGGGCCAACGTCCTGACTTTC. The encoded protein is CASSSGGLGANVLTF.

The chain recombines TRBV4-1 with TRBJ1-1; no clear D gene. The CDR3 runs 16 residues. Trimming stripped 0 bases from V and 6 bases from J, with 17 bases between. Germline-derived CDR1 and CDR2 are MGHRA and YSYEKL. The CDR3 region has the DNA TGCGCCAGCAGCCAAGACCCTGGACGGCGAAGGGCTGAAGCTTTCTTT. Amino acids: CASSQDPGRRRAEAFF.

The rearrangement joins TRBV15 to TRBJ2-1, with 9 bases identical to TRBD1. Germline CDR1 and CDR2: LNHNV and YYDKDF (reference sequence). J lost 7 bases, V lost 2 bases, and 9 bases had no gene match. This CDR3 is 16 amino acids long. DNA of the CDR3: TGTGCCACCAGCAGACGCCCCGGGACAGGGTCAAATGAGCAGTTCTTC. Its protein is CATSRRPGTGSNEQFF.